The 30 T cell receptor beta chains below all came from one sample that was sequenced in a study of control samples from healthy donors and cancer patients. Profiled with immunoSEQ multiplex PCR; TCRdb holds only in-frame clones, not every one. Of over 85,000 clones in the sample, roughly 93% were seen once. Sample: blood. These receptors were obtained from a woman aged 25 to 39 in good health.

DNA of the CDR3: TGTGCCAGTAGAGACCCCGGACGAGCAGATACGCAGTATTTT. As protein: CASRDPGRADTQYF. The chain links TRBV19 to TRBJ2-3; D remains ambiguous. The ends were cut back, 6 bases at V and 4 bases at J, with 14 bases in the middle. Germline V CDR1 and CDR2: LNHDA, SQIVND (reference sequence). CDR3 length: 14 residues.

This clone was recorded a few times. CDR3 residues: CASSLARGEKLFF. Written as DNA, the CDR3 is TGTGCCAGCAGCTTAGCGAGAGGTGAAAAACTGTTTTTT. The chain joins TRBV11-1 to TRBJ1-4; no clear D gene. Trimming took 0 bases from V and 7 from J, leaving 6 bases between them. CDR3 length equals 13 residues. Germline CDR1 and CDR2: SGHAT and FQDESV (reference sequence).

V and J are TRBV3-1 (or the pseudogene TRBV3-2) and TRBJ1-2; no definite D call. The length of the CDR3 is 13 residues. Trimming took off 0 bases at V and 5 bases at J, with 7 bases between the two ends. The germline V gene encodes CDR1 LGHDT and CDR2 YNNKEL (reference sequence). The CDR3 DNA follows: TGTGCCAGCAGCCAAGACAACGGGTATGGCTACACCTTC. Its protein is CASSQDNGYGYTF.

CDR3 nucleotides: TGTGCCAGCAGCCAACAGGTGTCCACCACAGATACGCAGTATTTT. Its protein product is CASSQQVSTTDTQYF. This chain links TRBV11-2 with TRBJ2-3, with D perhaps TRBD1 (5 bases). Trimming removed 5 bases from V and 2 bases from J, with 14 bases in between. The CDR3 extends over 15 amino acids. The V gene's germline CDR1 is SGHAT and CDR2 FQNNGV.

The genes are TRBV7-8 and TRBJ2-5, with TRBD1 identical over 9 bases. Germline assignment: CDR1 SGHVS and CDR2 FQNEAQ. This CDR3 comprises 14 residues. The V segment lost 4 bases and the J segment 5 bases; nucleotides outside the gene matches: 5. The CDR3 bases are TGTGCCAGCAGCTCCGACAGGGGGAAGGAGACCCAGTACTTC. It codes for CASSSDRGKETQYF.

J is TRBJ2-7 and V is TRBV4-2; D may be TRBD2 (6 bases). V lost 1 base to trimming and J lost 4 bases, with 17 bases between them. The CDR3 sequence is 16 residues long. Per germline, CDR1 LGHNA and CDR2 YNFKEQ. This CDR3 is CASSQVSPGVGYEQYF. CDR3 nucleotide sequence: TGTGCCAGCAGCCAAGTTTCCCCGGGAGTGGGTTACGAGCAGTACTTC.

This clone was observed a single time. The rearrangement uses TRBV7-9 and TRBJ1-1; 7 nucleotides agree with TRBD1. V shed 0 bases, J shed 8 bases, and the junction held 6 bases outside the gene matches. CDR1 and CDR2 (germline): SEHNR, FQNEAQ (reference sequence). This CDR3 spans 14 amino acids. CDR3 amino acids: CASSLARQGAEAFF. The CDR3 nucleotides are TGTGCCAGCAGCTTAGCGCGACAGGGTGCGGAAGCTTTCTTT.

The V and J genes are TRBV9 and TRBJ1-2; no firm D call. The ends were cut back, 2 bases at V and 5 bases at J, with 16 bases in the middle. This CDR3 has 15 amino acids. CDR1 is SGDLS, CDR2 YYNGEE, per germline. CDR3 DNA sequence: TGTGCCAGCAGCGTCGACCCAGGCTCTACATATGGCTACACCTTC. Translating it yields CASSVDPGSTYGYTF.

The chain has TRBV4-2 and TRBJ2-2; D remains unclear. This CDR3 is built from 15 residues. The ends were cut back, 1 base at V and 1 base at J, with 7 bases in the middle. Germline V lookup: CDR1 LGHNA, CDR2 YNFKEQ. As DNA, the CDR3 is TGTGCCAGCAGCCAAGCCCTAGTGAACACCGGGGAGCTGTTTTTT. Residues: CASSQALVNTGELFF.

This clone was counted a single time. The genes are TRBV6-6 and TRBJ2-3; the match to TRBD1 covers 9 bases. Germline V lookup: CDR1 MNHNY, CDR2 SVGAGI (reference sequence). V dropped 5 bases and J dropped 4; count of bases not matched to a gene: 7. CDR3 size: 15 residues. CDR3 in amino acids: CASSDTGGRSDTQYF. The CDR3 DNA follows: TGTGCCAGCAGTGACACAGGGGGCAGGTCAGATACGCAGTATTTT.

This clone occurred once. The junction shows a germline mismatch at one end, possibly a read error. The genes are TRBV5-1 and TRBJ1-2, with TRBD1 matching 9 bases. The CDR3 length is 14 residues. From germline, CDR1 is SGHRS and CDR2 YFSETQ. The CDR3 spells CASSSGQGNYGYIF. The CDR3 DNA reads TGCGCCAGCAGCTCTGGACAGGGGAACTATGGCTACATCTTC.

The CDR3 spells CASSLRQGRLDTEAFF. CDR3 DNA sequence: TGTGCCAGCTCACTGAGGCAGGGGAGGTTAGACACTGAAGCTTTCTTT. V and J are TRBV18 and TRBJ1-1; weak D call: TRBD1 (6 bases). In germline, CDR1 is KGHSH, CDR2 LQKENI. This CDR3 is built from 16 residues. The V and J ends lost 4 bases and 3 bases respectively, with 18 bases between them.

J is TRBJ2-2 and V is TRBV19, with TRBD2 identical over 14 bases. The CDR3 covers 17 residues. The junction had 11 bases not matched to a gene; V was cut back by 7 bases and J by 7 bases. From germline, CDR1 is LNHDA and CDR2 SQIVND (reference sequence). In DNA form, the CDR3 reads TGTGCCAGTACCAATATGGGACTAGCGGGAGTAATCGGGGAGCTGTTTTTT. It yields the protein CASTNMGLAGVIGELFF.

This clone occurred once. The gene calls are TRBV29-1 and TRBJ1-1; TRBD1 matches at 7 bases. There are 13 residues in the CDR3. Germline V gene data show CDR1 as SQVTM and CDR2 as ANQGSEA. The CDR3 nucleotides are TGCAGACCTTCGGACAGGATCGGCACTGAAGCTTTCTTT. Its translation: CRPSDRIGTEAFF.

V is TRBV7-6 and J is TRBJ2-1, with D unresolved. Trimming stripped 1 base from V and 0 bases from J, with 7 bases between. The CDR3 loop spans 15 amino acids. The germline V gene encodes CDR1 SGHVS and CDR2 FNYEAQ. The DNA of the CDR3 is TGTGCCAGCAGCTTAGAACCGATCTCCTACAATGAGCAGTTCTTC. Protein product: CASSLEPISYNEQFF.

The chain joins TRBV7-3 to TRBJ2-1; D might be TRBD2 (5 bases). The V gene's germline CDR1 is SGHTA and CDR2 FQGTGA. V was cut by 5 bases and J by 2 bases, with 16 bases left in between. The length of the CDR3 is 16 residues. The CDR3 DNA reads TGTGCCAGCAGCCCAGCCCCGGGGTCCACCTACAATGAGCAGTTCTTC. This sequence encodes CASSPAPGSTYNEQFF.

This rearrangement joins TRBV23-1 to TRBJ2-5; D is undetermined. TRBV23-1 is known as an ORF, though its function is uncertain. This CDR3 spans 17 amino acids. V lost 0 bases and J 5 bases, leaving 19 bases between the germline ends. CDR3 sequence reads: CASSQSGKGGVWETQYF. CDR3 coding DNA: TGCGCCAGCAGTCAATCGGGTAAGGGTGGGGTCTGGGAGACCCAGTACTTC.

The chain joins TRBV29-1 to TRBJ2-7; D remains ambiguous. The length of the CDR3 is 16 residues. Germline values: CDR1 SQVTM, CDR2 ANQGSEA. V lost 5 bases, J lost 3 bases, and 23 bases lay in between. The CDR3 protein is CSVSSHQRGKGYEQYF. The CDR3, as DNA: TGCAGCGTTTCTTCTCACCAGCGTGGTAAAGGCTACGAGCAGTACTTC.

The chain uses TRBV5-1 and TRBJ1-4; no definite D call. CDR3 size: 14 residues. The germline CDR1 and CDR2 sequences are SGHRS and YFSETQ. Trimming cost V 2 bases and J 4 bases, with 9 bases left between them. Here the CDR3 reads CASSFRDYNEKLFF. CDR3 DNA sequence: TGCGCCAGCAGCTTTCGGGATTATAATGAAAAACTGTTTTTT.

The rearrangement links TRBV28 to TRBJ1-5; possibly TRBD1 for D (5 bases). Germline CDR1 and CDR2: MDHEN and SYDVKM. Trimming took off 5 bases at V and 4 bases at J, with 6 bases between the two ends. The CDR3 sequence is 12 residues long. CDR3 sequence reads: CASSQGNQPQHF. Written as DNA, the CDR3 is TGTGCCAGCAGTCAGGGAAATCAGCCCCAGCATTTT.

The chain joins TRBV19 to TRBJ2-3; 11 bases align to TRBD2. V was clipped by 5 bases and J by 6 bases; unmatched bases: 7. CDR3 length equals 15 residues. CDR1 is LNHDA and CDR2 is SQIVND in the germline V gene (reference sequence). The CDR3 reads CASSQVAGGRDTQYF. The CDR3 nucleotides read TGTGCCAGTAGTCAGGTAGCGGGAGGGAGGGATACGCAGTATTTT. The entire variable domain, with the rest obtained from reference TRBV19 and TRBJ2-3, is as follows: DGGITQSPKYLFRKEGQNVTLSCEQNLNHDAMYWYRQDPGQGLRLIYYSQIVNDFQKGDIAEGYSVSREKKESFPLTVTSAQKNPTAFYLCASSQVAGGRDTQYFGPGTRLTVL.

The chain uses TRBV4-1 and TRBJ1-3; possibly TRBD1 for D (6 bases). CDR3 size: 18 residues. The germline CDR1 and CDR2 sequences are MGHRA and YSYEKL. V lost 0 bases to trimming and J lost 4 bases, with 19 bases between them. DNA for the CDR3: TGCGCCAGCAGCCAAGACAGGACAGTACCTGTGGGGGGAAACACCATATATTTT. Translated: CASSQDRTVPVGGNTIYF.

This clone was seen a few times. V is TRBV29-1 and J is TRBJ1-2, with a weak D call TRBD1 (5 bases). The germline CDR1 and CDR2 sequences are SQVTM and ANQGSEA. This CDR3 comprises 12 residues. Deletions cut 7 bases from V and 6 bases from J, with 15 bases between. This CDR3 reads CSERGSSDGYTF. CDR3 nucleotide sequence: TGCAGCGAACGGGGGTCGTCGGATGGCTACACCTTC.

This chain joins TRBV30 and TRBJ1-6, with a possible D match to TRBD1 (6 bases). CDR1 and CDR2 from the germline V gene are GTSNPN and SVGIG (reference sequence). There are 16 residues in the CDR3. Trimming stripped 4 bases from V and 8 bases from J, with 21 bases between. The CDR3 DNA reads TGTGCCTGGATGGAAATCGGGGTCAGGGGAGATTCACCCCTCCACTTT. Translated, it gives CAWMEIGVRGDSPLHF.

The rearrangement joins TRBV6-5 to TRBJ1-2, with a possible D match to TRBD1 (6 bases). This CDR3 has 14 residues. Germline values: CDR1 MNHEY, CDR2 SVGAGI. Trimming removed 4 bases from V and 4 bases from J, with 13 bases in between. The CDR3 coding sequence is TGTGCCAGCAGTTTAATACAGGGATCCTATGGCTACACCTTC. Its translation is CASSLIQGSYGYTF.

V is TRBV6-5 and J is TRBJ1-1, with a weak D call TRBD1 (5 bases). Germline V gene sequence: CDR1 MNHEY, CDR2 SVGAGI. Trimming cost V 1 base and J 0 bases, with 12 bases left between them. This CDR3 has 16 amino acids. CDR3 sequence: CASSYWPGTMNTEAFF. In nucleotides, the CDR3 is TGTGCCAGCAGTTACTGGCCAGGGACGATGAACACTGAAGCTTTCTTT.

The V call is TRBV27, the J call TRBJ1-4; D is uncertain. The V gene's germline CDR1 is MNHEY and CDR2 SMNVEV (reference sequence). The CDR3 contains 14 residues. V shed 5 bases and J shed 7 bases, with 14 bases lying between them. CDR3 DNA: TGTGCCAGCAGTATGATTGTAGGTAGTGAAAAACTGTTTTTT. This codes for CASSMIVGSEKLFF.

V and J are TRBV11-1 and TRBJ2-5, with 7 bases fitting TRBD2. CDR3 length: 14 amino acids. The ends lost 5 bases at V and 14 bases at J; junction bases unmatched: 17. Germline V gene data show CDR1 as SGHAT and CDR2 as FQDESV (reference sequence). The CDR3 protein is CASSLRGTKRPTYF. The CDR3 nucleotides are TGTGCCAGCAGCCTGCGGGGGACCAAGAGACCCACCTACTTC.

This clone has just a few counts. The chain is built from TRBV19 and TRBJ1-2, with TRBD1 as a possible D gene (6 bases). Per germline, CDR1 LNHDA and CDR2 SQIVND (reference sequence). The germline V and J ends were trimmed by 1 base and 2 bases, with 11 bases remaining between them. The CDR3 loop spans 15 amino acids. In nucleotides, the CDR3 is TGTGCCAGTAGTATAGCCTCGGGACACAACTATGGCTACACCTTC. It specifies CASSIASGHNYGYTF.

The chain carries TRBV2 and TRBJ1-6; 8 nucleotides match TRBD1. The CDR3 is 15 residues long. J was trimmed by 5 bases and V by 7 bases; bases with no gene match: 7. The germline gives CDR1 SNHLY, CDR2 FYNNEI. CDR3 in amino acids: CASTSGRGHNSPLHF. The CDR3 DNA reads as TGTGCCAGCACCTCGGGCAGGGGGCATAATTCACCCCTCCACTTT.